These T cell receptor beta chains were read from a single sample in a study of Graves' ophthalmopathy and Graves' hyperthyroidism. TCRdb re-derived calls from the multiplex PCR reads in MiXCR, one entry per CDR3 protein. Of approximately 210,000 distinct CDR3 sequences detected, about 32% appear once; the ten largest clones hold around 10%. Material: peripheral blood. The receptors derive from a man aged 45-60 years with Graves' ophthalmopathy. The CDR3 runs from the conserved cysteine through the conserved F or W. The D gene is left open where the match is weak. Size is omitted from some rows. Given values are once, few, many or a class for expanded clones.

TRBD1	NA	TRBV28	TRBJ1-2	TGTGCCAGCAGTCACAGACAGGGAAACTATGGCTACACCTTC	CASSHRQGNYGYTF
NA	many	TRBV20-1	TRBJ2-7	TGCAGTGCTAGAAGGCCCGAACGGGGGTACGAGCAGTACTTC	CSARRPERGYEQYF
TRBD1	NA	TRBV15	TRBJ2-5	TGTGCCACCAGCCCGAGGGACAGCACCCAAGAGACCCAGTACTTC	CATSPRDSTQETQYF
NA	NA	TRBV30	TRBJ1-1	TGTGCCTGGAGCGGAGGGGTTAGAGCGATGAACACTGAAGCTTTCTTT	CAWSGGVRAMNTEAFF
NA	NA	TRBV15	TRBJ2-2	TGTGCCACCAGCAGGGAAGAGGCCGGGGAGCTGTTTTTT	CATSREEAGELFF
NA	many	TRBV28	TRBJ2-7	TGTGCCAGCAGCCTGGGGGGACCAGGGCTCCACGAGCAGTACTTC	CASSLGGPGLHEQYF
TRBD1	NA	TRBV18	TRBJ2-7	TGTGCCAGCTCACTCCCGGGACAGGGGTCTGCCGAGCAGTACTTC	CASSLPGQGSAEQYF
NA	NA	TRBV5-1	TRBJ1-1	TGCGCCAGCAGCCGCAGGGCGGATGACACTGAAGCTTTCTTT	CASSRRADDTEAFF
NA	many	TRBV9	TRBJ1-6	TGTGCCAGCAGCGTAACAGATTATAATTCACCCCTCCACTTT	CASSVTDYNSPLHF
TRBD1	few	TRBV6-1	TRBJ2-7	TGTGCCAGCAGCCCGGACAGGGGGTGGGAGCAGTACTTC	CASSPDRGWEQYF
NA	many	TRBV7-8	TRBJ2-7	TGTGCCAGCAGCTTAGAAGGGACGGTAACCTACGAGCAGTACTTC	CASSLEGTVTYEQYF
NA	many	TRBV19	TRBJ1-1	TGTGCCAGTAGAACATCCGGGACGGCGAACACTGAAGCTTTCTTT	CASRTSGTANTEAFF
NA	NA	TRBV12-3/TRBV12-4	TRBJ1-1	TGTGCCAGCATAAAGGGGCAGAACACTGAAGCTTTCTTT	CASIKGQNTEAFF
TRBD1	once	TRBV15	TRBJ2-5	TGTGCCACCAGCAGAGTTTTAGGGGGAACAGGGGAAGAGACCCAGTACTTC	CATSRVLGGTGEETQYF
TRBD1	many	TRBV27	TRBJ1-1	TGTGCCAGCAGAAAGCAGGGGGACACTGAAGCTTTCTTT	CASRKQGDTEAFF
NA	many	TRBV11-1	TRBJ1-5	TGTGCCAGCAGCTCGCAGGCTCATCAGCCCCAGCATTTT	CASSSQAHQPQHF
TRBD1	many	TRBV4-1	TRBJ2-7	TGCGCCAGCAGCCAAGATTCCTGGGACAGGTCCTACGAGCAGTACTTC	CASSQDSWDRSYEQYF
TRBD2	many	TRBV6-1	TRBJ2-7	TGTGCCAGCAGTCTCAAGCGGGACCGGCGCTACGAGCAGTACTTC	CASSLKRDRRYEQYF
TRBD2	NA	TRBV20-1	TRBJ2-2	TGCAGTGTGACTAGCGGGAGCCTCACCGGGGAGCTGTTTTTT	CSVTSGSLTGELFF
NA	many	TRBV6-1	TRBJ1-5	TGTGCCAGCAGTACCGGACAGCACAATCAGCCCCAGCATTTT	CASSTGQHNQPQHF
NA	many	TRBV5-1	TRBJ1-1	TGCGCCAGCAGCGGCAATGTAGCCATGAACACTGAAGCTTTCTTT	CASSGNVAMNTEAFF
TRBD1	NA	TRBV28	TRBJ2-7	TGTGCCAGCAGTTTAGGGGGACAGCTTTACGAGCAGTACTTC	CASSLGGQLYEQYF
NA	many	TRBV6-5	TRBJ2-2	TGTGCCAGCAGTTTGGAGGGGCGTATGAACACCGGGGAGCTGTTTTTT	CASSLEGRMNTGELFF
TRBD1	NA	TRBV2	TRBJ2-5	TGTGCCAGCAGTAAGGACAGGTTCCAAGAGACCCAGTACTTC	CASSKDRFQETQYF
NA	many	TRBV24-1	TRBJ2-2	TGTGCCACCAGTGGCTTGACGGGGGCCTCGGGCACCGGGGAGCTGTTTTTT	CATSGLTGASGTGELFF
NA	NA	TRBV14	TRBJ2-7	TGTGCCAGCAGCCAAGAGAGGTACACCTACGAGCAGTACTTC	CASSQERYTYEQYF
NA	many	TRBV6-1	TRBJ1-4	TGTGCCAGCAGGACACCAGATGAAAAACTGTTTTTT	CASRTPDEKLFF
NA	NA	TRBV7-2	TRBJ2-5	TGTGCCAGCAGCTTAGCGCTAAAGGGGGCGGGACAAGAGACCCAGTACTTC	CASSLALKGAGQETQYF
NA	once	TRBV6-1	TRBJ2-7	TGTGCCAGCAGGGCCGAGGGGAGGAGCGAGCAGTACTTC	CASRAEGRSEQYF
NA	few	TRBV7-2	TRBJ2-7	TGTGCCAGCAGCTTAGCTACAGGGACTCAGTACGAGCAGTACTTC	CASSLATGTQYEQYF
NA	NA	TRBV28	TRBJ1-1	TGTGCCAGGACGACAGTCATGAACACTGAAGCTTTCTTT	CARTTVMNTEAFF
NA	many	TRBV28	TRBJ2-2	TGTGCCAGCAGTTCCCTAGGAGTCAGCGGGGAGCTGTTTTTT	CASSSLGVSGELFF
NA	NA	TRBV12-3/TRBV12-4	TRBJ1-2	TGTGCCAGCAGTTTACAGGACCTCGCCTCGGGGGGCTACACCTTC	CASSLQDLASGGYTF
TRBD2	NA	TRBV6-5	TRBJ2-2	TGTGCCAGCAGTTATGTAATAGCGGGTGGGTTTCGGGAGCTGTTTTTT	CASSYVIAGGFRELFF
NA	many	TRBV11-2	TRBJ2-7	TGTGCCAGCAGCTTAGTTACGGGCATCTACGAGCAGTACTTC	CASSLVTGIYEQYF
NA	many	TRBV14	TRBJ1-1	TGTGCCAGCACCCCATCGACGTACACTGAAGCTTTCTTT	CASTPSTYTEAFF
TRBD1	many	TRBV7-3	TRBJ1-1	TGTGCCAGCAGCTTAAGGGGAACGGGACAGCTCCGCGGGAACACTGAAGCTTTCTTT	CASSLRGTGQLRGNTEAFF
NA	many	TRBV29-1	TRBJ2-5	TGCAGCGTTGAGACGACCAGGACGATGCAAGAGACCCAGTACTTC	CSVETTRTMQETQYF
NA	NA	TRBV4-3	TRBJ1-5	TGCGCCAGCAGCCAAGATATGGCTCAGCCCCAGCATTTT	CASSQDMAQPQHF
TRBD2	many	TRBV28	TRBJ2-7	TGTGCCAGCAGTTTAATGGCTAGCGGGAGGTACGAGCAGTACTTC	CASSLMASGRYEQYF
NA	many	TRBV6-2/TRBV6-3	TRBJ1-5	TGTGCCAGCAGTTACTCGTTGGTTAACAATCAGCCCCAGCATTTT	CASSYSLVNNQPQHF
NA	few	TRBV7-2	TRBJ1-5	TGTGCCAGCAGCTTAAGAGACGGGGGGCTTCAGCCCCAGCATTTT	CASSLRDGGLQPQHF
NA	many	TRBV7-8	TRBJ1-3	TGTGCCAGCAGCTTAGAGAGGATGGGGTACTCTGGAAACACCATATATTTT	CASSLERMGYSGNTIYF
TRBD2	once	TRBV5-6	TRBJ2-7	TGTGCCAGCAGCTATGGACTAGCGGGACGCTACGAGCAGTACTTC	CASSYGLAGRYEQYF
NA	many	TRBV7-9	TRBJ2-5	TGTGCCAGCAGGCGCGGAGAATGGGAGACCCAGTACTTC	CASRRGEWETQYF
NA	many	TRBV11-2	TRBJ2-7	TGTGCCAGCCGGGCCTCCCGGGCGGTGCAGTACTTC	CASRASRAVQYF
NA	many	TRBV29-1	TRBJ2-5	TGCAGCGTTGAAGGGGGCGCAGAGACCCAGTACTTC	CSVEGGAETQYF
TRBD1	once	TRBV12-3/TRBV12-4	TRBJ2-2	TGTGCCAGCTGCCGGGACAGAAACACCGGGGAGCTGTTTTTT	CASCRDRNTGELFF
TRBD2	NA	TRBV11-3	TRBJ2-5	TGTGCCAGCAGCCCGGGGAGGGGCTTGGGACAAGAGACCCAGTACTTC	CASSPGRGLGQETQYF
TRBD2	many	TRBV25-1	TRBJ2-5	TGTGCCAGCAGTCCTTGGGGGGGTGGGGGTCAAGAGACCCAGTACTTC	CASSPWGGGGQETQYF
NA	NA	TRBV7-8	TRBJ1-5	TGTGCCAGCAGCCCCCACCGTGGGGGAAGAAGCAATCAGCCCCAGCATTTT	CASSPHRGGRSNQPQHF
TRBD1	many	TRBV19	TRBJ2-2	TGTGCCAGTAGTATCGGACAGGGTTCCGGGGAGCTGTTTTTT	CASSIGQGSGELFF
NA	many	TRBV7-3	TRBJ2-5	TGTGCCAGCAGCTTAACGGTCAGACTAGGAGAGACCCAGTACTTC	CASSLTVRLGETQYF
NA	NA	TRBV6-1	TRBJ2-3	TGTGCCAGCAGTGCTCAACTAGGCAGTACAGATACGCAGTATTTT	CASSAQLGSTDTQYF
NA	NA	TRBV28	TRBJ1-2	TGTGCCAGCAGTTTATATAACAGATACTATGGCTACACCTTC	CASSLYNRYYGYTF
NA	many	TRBV28	TRBJ2-7	TGTGCCGGCATGGCCCGGGACTCCTACGAGCAGTACTTC	CAGMARDSYEQYF
NA	many	TRBV6-5	TRBJ1-1	TGTGCCAGCAGTTACTCGAGTACAGGCTTCACTGAAGCTTTCTTT	CASSYSSTGFTEAFF
TRBD1	many	TRBV29-1	TRBJ2-5	TGCAGCGTTGTAGGGGGCCGAGAGACCCAGTACTTC	CSVVGGRETQYF
TRBD1	many	TRBV6-1	TRBJ1-1	TGTGCCAGCAGCCTAGATAGGGGGACAGGGAGAGCTGAAGCTTTCTTT	CASSLDRGTGRAEAFF